These 10 T cell receptor beta chains were all obtained from the same sample, sequenced in a study of T cells in localized non-small cell lung cancer. TCRdb's copy holds only in-frame clones and misses some; the assay was immunoSEQ multiplex PCR. The repertoire holds about 3,500 clones, with 20% to 25% as singletons. The starting material was lung tumor tissue, obtained before any cancer treatment. The receptors originated from a woman aged 40 to 75 with stage I lung adenocarcinoma.

The CDR3 reads CASSERGNTIYF. The CDR3 nucleotides read TGTGCCAGCAGTGAAAGGGGGAACACCATATATTTT. The rearrangement links TRBV2 to TRBJ1-3, with a possible D match to TRBD1 (6 bases). The CDR3 runs 12 residues. Trimming pared 2 bases from V and 7 bases from J, leaving 6 bases between. The germline V gene encodes CDR1 SNHLY and CDR2 FYNNEI.

This clone was observed a few times. The gene calls are TRBV6-7 and TRBJ2-7; a possible D gene is TRBD2 (5 bases). TRBV6-7 is given ORF status, its function remaining uncertain. V dropped 6 bases and J dropped 2 bases, with 17 bases sitting between them. This CDR3 comprises 15 residues. The CDR3: CASSSPGTVAYEQYF. The CDR3 DNA follows: TGTGCCAGCAGCTCCCCGGGAACGGTCGCCTACGAGCAGTACTTC.

This clone was observed a few times. The V call is TRBV6-8, the J call TRBJ1-1, with D hard to call. Trimming stripped 6 bases from V and 11 bases from J, with 22 bases between. In germline, CDR1 is MNHGY, CDR2 SAAAGT. The CDR3 consists of 14 residues. CDR3 in DNA: TGTGCCAGCAGCGCGCAATCGACCGGTCAAGCGGCTTTCTTT. This codes for CASSAQSTGQAAFF.

A few counts support this clone. The chain uses TRBV6-8 and TRBJ2-3; 7 bases align to TRBD2. Trimming at V came to 4 bases and at J to 5 bases, leaving 6 bases not matched to a gene. The CDR3 totals 14 residues. CDR1 and CDR2 (germline): MNHGY, SAAAGT. CDR3 bases: TGTGCCAGCAGTTTCGAACTAGCGAAAGATACGCAGTATTTT. It specifies CASSFELAKDTQYF.

This clone was detected only a few times. The chain uses TRBV14 and TRBJ1-1, with D unclear. Germline assignment: CDR1 SGHDN and CDR2 FVKESK. Trimming left V 4 bases short and J 1 base short, with 10 bases between. The CDR3 totals 14 residues. The CDR3 loop is CASSRYLGNTEAFF. DNA of the CDR3: TGTGCCAGCAGCCGATACCTAGGGAACACTGAAGCTTTCTTT.

This clone was recorded a few times. The rearrangement links TRBV15 to TRBJ2-5; no firm D call. The CDR3 is made up of 15 amino acids. The V end was cut by 3 bases, the J end by 4 bases, with 15 bases between. The V gene's germline CDR1 is LNHNV and CDR2 YYDKDF (reference sequence). CDR3 residues: CATSSRLRGRETQYF. Written as DNA, the CDR3 is TGTGCCACCAGCAGTCGTCTCAGAGGAAGAGAGACCCAGTACTTC.

V and J are TRBV10-2 and TRBJ2-6, with D possibly being TRBD2 (6 bases). This CDR3 has 17 amino acids. The germline V gene has CDR1 WSHSY and CDR2 SAAADI. The ends were cut back, 0 bases at V and 0 bases at J, with 9 bases in the middle. CDR3 bases: TGCGCCAGCAGTGAGTCCCTCGGGAGCTCTGGGGCCAACGTCCTGACTTTC. Its protein is CASSESLGSSGANVLTF.

This clone has only a few counts. V is TRBV11-3 and J is TRBJ1-1; D uncertain. Germline CDR1 reads SGHNT; CDR2 reads YENEEA. This CDR3 has 14 residues. Trimming removed 1 base from V and 3 bases from J, with 9 bases in between. The CDR3 sequence: CASSLGVIDTEAFF. In DNA form, the CDR3 reads TGTGCCAGCAGCTTAGGGGTTATCGACACTGAAGCTTTCTTT.

By sample fraction, this clone is large. V usage is TRBV15 and J usage is TRBJ2-3; D is perhaps TRBD2 (5 bases). CDR1 and CDR2 from the germline V gene are LNHNV and YYDKDF (reference sequence). This CDR3 has 15 amino acids. V was pared by 6 bases and J by 0 bases, with 13 bases between. The CDR3 reads CATSLSRTSTDTQYF. DNA of the CDR3: TGTGCCACCAGTTTGTCCAGGACTAGCACAGATACGCAGTATTTT.

The chain carries TRBV19 and TRBJ2-5, with 7 bases that match TRBD1. The V gene end was trimmed by 6 bases and the J gene end by 1 base; junction bases not matched to a gene: 11. This CDR3 contains 16 residues. Germline lookup yields CDR1 LNHDA and CDR2 SQIVND (reference sequence). CDR3 nucleotides: TGTGCCAGTAGCCACTACGGGACAGCAAGCCAAGAGACCCAGTACTTC. As protein: CASSHYGTASQETQYF.